The next 25 T cell receptor beta chains were all read from a single sample in a study of blood T cells in healthy people across ages. Combining a sample-barcoded 5' primer with a J-beta primer mix, a second PCR ran for 7 to 11 cycles. MiXCR, run by TCRdb on the 5' RACE reads, gives a single entry per CDR3 protein. This table has 1.5 million to 2 million distinct CDR3 sequences, roughly 28% appearing once. The sequencing input was blood. Receptors originate from a woman aged 25 to 45 in good health.

The V call is TRBV5-1, the J call TRBJ1-1; TRBD1 might be the D (5 bases). V lost 4 bases to trimming and J lost 4 bases, with 20 bases between them. Germline V gene data show CDR1 as SGHRS and CDR2 as YFSETQ. The CDR3 is made up of 16 amino acids. Here the CDR3 DNA reads TGCGCCAGCAGCCCCCCCTCATCGACAGCGAGCACTGAAGCTTTCTTT. This codes for CASSPPSSTASTEAFF.

A note on this clonotype: The conserved phenylalanine or tryptophan is not found at the CDR3 terminus, so this likely reflects a read error. This chain links TRBV29-1 with TRBJ1-5; D not certain. V gave up 3 bases and J gave up 4 bases, with 7 bases separating them. Germline V gene lookup returns CDR1 SQVTM and CDR2 ANQGSEA. The CDR3 runs 12 residues. The CDR3 sequence is CSVESENQPQHL. The DNA of the CDR3 is TGCAGCGTTGAGTCCGAAAATCAGCCCCAGCATTTG.

The chain links TRBV5-4 to TRBJ2-3; tentative D call: TRBD2 (6 bases). The V gene lost 4 bases and the J gene lost 1 base, with 16 bases spanning the gap. Germline V gene lookup returns CDR1 SGHNT and CDR2 YYREEE (reference sequence). The CDR3 covers 16 residues. CDR3 DNA sequence: TGTGCCAGCAGCGCCGGGAGTTCCCGTGGCACAGATACGCAGTATTTT. This gives the protein CASSAGSSRGTDTQYF.

This chain links TRBV20-1 with TRBJ2-3; either TRBD1 or TRBD2 may supply D (5 bases each). Trimming left V 7 bases short and J 4 bases short, with 18 bases between. The CDR3 contains 14 residues. In germline, CDR1 is DFQATT, CDR2 SNEGSKA (reference sequence). The CDR3 DNA is TGCAGTGTCCCGAAGGGGAGAGGGGCAGATACGCAGTATTTT. This codes for CSVPKGRGADTQYF.

Concerning this clonotype itself: With a much larger clone just one base away, this may be a read error. The chain links TRBV7-9 to TRBJ2-5; D gene ambiguous. The length of the CDR3 is 14 residues. V was cut by 1 base and J by 11 bases, with 17 bases left in between. Germline assignment: CDR1 SEHNR and CDR2 FQNEAQ (reference sequence). Here the CDR3 DNA reads TGTGCCAGCAGCTTAGATCAGGAATACAATGAGCAGTACTTC. Its translation is CASSLDQEYNEQYF.

This clonotype was observed many times. CDR3 sequence reads: CASSQRADRSYNEQFF. Written as DNA, the CDR3 is TGTGCCAGCAGCCAGAGGGCTGACCGGAGCTACAATGAGCAGTTCTTC. The J gene is TRBJ2-1, the V gene TRBV5-5; possible D gene TRBD2, 5 bases. Between the trimmed V and J ends, which lost 4 bases and 3 bases, there was a span of 17 bases. CDR1 and CDR2 from the germline V gene are SGHKS and YYEKEE (reference sequence). There are 16 residues in the CDR3.

The genes are TRBV18 and TRBJ2-7; either TRBD1 or TRBD2 may fit D (5 bases each). Germline assignment: CDR1 KGHSH and CDR2 LQKENI. Trimming stripped 4 bases from V and 10 bases from J, with 23 bases between. This CDR3 is 15 amino acids long. CDR3 amino acids: CASSQYSDSGEAQYF. CDR3 nucleotide sequence: TGTGCCAGCTCACAATACTCCGACAGCGGCGAGGCCCAGTACTTC.

The table lists this clonotype with a few counts. J is TRBJ1-5 and V is TRBV3-1; possible D gene TRBD1, 5 bases. Trimming took 4 bases from V and 7 from J, leaving 14 bases between them. In germline, CDR1 is LGHDT, CDR2 YNNKEL (reference sequence). The CDR3 has 14 residues. The CDR3 DNA sequence: TGTGCCAGCAGCCCCGGGGGACGGGGCCAGCCCCAGCATTTT. As protein: CASSPGGRGQPQHF.

The chain recombines TRBV3-1 with TRBJ1-5, with 9 bases matching TRBD1. This CDR3 spans 14 amino acids. Germline V gene data show CDR1 as LGHDT and CDR2 as YNNKEL (reference sequence). The junction had 6 bases not matched to a gene; V was cut back by 6 bases and J by 6 bases. The CDR3 reads CASRSTGGGQPQHF. CDR3 sequence (DNA): TGTGCCAGCAGATCTACAGGGGGCGGTCAGCCCCAGCATTTT.

The chain links TRBV7-2 to TRBJ2-5; possible D gene TRBD1, 5 bases. CDR1 and CDR2 (germline): SGHTA, FQGNSA. The V end was cut by 2 bases, the J end by 4 bases, with 17 bases between. The CDR3 length is 16 residues. The CDR3 DNA reads TGTGCCAGCAGCTTAAATCTGGGGCCAGGGTTAGAGACCCAGTACTTC. It is translated as CASSLNLGPGLETQYF.

This chain uses TRBV24-1 with TRBJ2-1; either TRBD1 or TRBD2 may supply D (5 bases each). CDR1 is KGHDR and CDR2 is SFDVKD in the germline V gene. There are 16 residues in the CDR3. The ends were cut back, 3 bases at V and 5 bases at J, with 16 bases in the middle. CDR3 sequence: CATSDQTIGANNEQFF. CDR3 nucleotide sequence: TGTGCCACCAGTGATCAGACTATCGGGGCTAACAATGAGCAGTTCTTC.

This clonotype came up many times. CDR3 DNA: TGTGCCAGCTCTGACGTGGAGAGCTCCTACAATGAGCAGTTCTTC. Amino acid sequence: CASSDVESSYNEQFF. This chain links TRBV12-3 or TRBV12-4 with TRBJ2-1; D is undetermined. This CDR3 comprises 15 residues. V was trimmed by 8 bases and J by 0 bases, leaving 14 bases between them.

This clonotype was observed a handful of times. The CDR3 is CASSYYDRLYEQFF. CDR3 sequence (DNA): TGCGCCAGCAGTTACTACGACAGGTTGTATGAGCAGTTCTTC. The J gene is TRBJ2-1, the V gene TRBV5-1; possible D gene TRBD1, 6 bases. The CDR3 has 14 residues. V was pared by 5 bases and J by 8 bases, with 17 bases between. Germline CDR1 is SGHRS and CDR2 is YFSETQ.

This sequence joins TRBV19 and TRBJ1-2; 9 bases map to TRBD1. V gave up 4 bases and J gave up 8 bases; unmatched junction bases: 5. The CDR3 length is 13 residues. Germline V gives CDR1 LNHDA, CDR2 SQIVND (reference sequence). CDR3 in amino acids: CASSTGQGGGYTF. Here the CDR3 DNA reads TGTGCCAGTAGTACGGGACAGGGAGGCGGCTACACCTTC.

The rearrangement links TRBV5-1 to TRBJ2-3, with D possibly TRBD1 on 5 matching bases. V shed 2 bases and J shed 2 bases, with 15 bases lying between them. Germline CDR1 reads SGHRS; CDR2 reads YFSETQ. The CDR3 is made up of 16 amino acids. CDR3 region: CASSFPRGISTDTQYF. DNA of the CDR3: TGCGCCAGCAGCTTCCCAAGGGGAATCTCCACAGATACGCAGTATTTT. The whole variable domain, filled in from reference TRBV5-1 and TRBJ2-3, reads KAGVTQTPRYLIKTRGQQVTLSCSPISGHRSVSWYQQTPGQGLQFLFEYFSETQRNKGNFPGRFSGRQFSNSRSEMNVSTLELGDSALYLCASSFPRGISTDTQYFGPGTRLTVL.

A few counts support this clonotype. V gene TRBV30 combines with J gene TRBJ1-1; no reliable D call. Germline assignment: CDR1 GTSNPN and CDR2 SVGIG (reference sequence). The CDR3 covers 13 residues. The V end was cut by 5 bases, the J end by 4 bases, with 14 bases between. CDR3 sequence (DNA): TGTGCCTGGGCACAAGGTATGAGCACTGAAGCTTTCTTT. Its protein product is CAWAQGMSTEAFF.

This clonotype was recorded at least ten times. This chain connects TRBV28 to TRBJ2-7; D is possibly TRBD1 (6 bases). CDR3 size: 17 residues. Trimming took 5 bases from V and 2 from J, leaving 22 bases between them. Germline values: CDR1 MDHEN, CDR2 SYDVKM. CDR3 in DNA: TGTGCCAGCAGTGCCCCCCCCGGTGGGGGCCAAGCCTACGAGCAGTACTTC. It encodes CASSAPPGGGQAYEQYF.

This clonotype has only one observation. V is TRBV7-8 and J is TRBJ1-1; 10 bases are a match to TRBD1. This CDR3 comprises 18 residues. Germline CDR1 reads SGHVS; CDR2 reads FQNEAQ. V dropped 2 bases and J dropped 2; count of bases not matched to a gene: 11. The chain's CDR3 is CASSLRWDRGSENTEAFF. The CDR3 DNA is TGTGCCAGCAGCTTAAGGTGGGACAGGGGATCAGAAAACACTGAAGCTTTCTTT.

CDR3: CASSLLGAPRGTDTQYF. CDR3 nucleotide sequence: TGTGCCAGCAGTTTATTAGGGGCCCCCCGGGGGACAGATACGCAGTATTTT. The rearrangement uses TRBV27 and TRBJ2-3; D may be TRBD2 (6 bases). CDR1 and CDR2 from the germline V gene are MNHEY and SMNVEV (reference sequence). The CDR3 is made up of 17 amino acids. V dropped 1 base and J dropped 3 bases, with 17 bases sitting between them.

The chain couples TRBV28 to TRBJ2-6, with D perhaps TRBD1 or TRBD2 (5 bases each). Trimming removed 1 base from V and 0 bases from J, with 10 bases in between. Germline loops: CDR1 MDHEN, CDR2 SYDVKM. This CDR3 comprises 17 residues. CDR3 sequence reads: CASSLSLGTSGANVLTF. CDR3 nucleotides: TGTGCCAGCAGTTTATCCCTTGGGACCTCTGGGGCCAACGTCCTGACTTTC.

The rearrangement uses TRBV24-1 and TRBJ1-5, with a weak D call TRBD1 (6 bases). The CDR3 runs to 15 residues. CDR1 and CDR2 from the germline V gene are KGHDR and SFDVKD. Between the trimmed V and J ends, which lost 1 base and 7 bases, there was a span of 13 bases. For the CDR3, the DNA is TGTGCCACCAGTGATTTAGACAGGCTCGGGCAGCCCCAGCATTTT. As protein: CATSDLDRLGQPQHF.

The V gene is TRBV7-2, the J gene TRBJ2-7; TRBD2 is a possible D gene (5 bases). The V and J ends lost 3 bases and 7 bases respectively, with 16 bases between them. CDR3 size: 14 residues. Germline V CDR1 and CDR2: SGHTA, FQGNSA. CDR3 in amino acids: CASSFSGLSGEQYF. The CDR3 DNA is TGTGCCAGCAGCTTCAGCGGTCTCTCGGGAGAGCAGTACTTC. Full variable domain (rest looked up from reference TRBV7-2 and TRBJ2-7): GAGVSQSPSNKVTEKGKDVELRCDPISGHTALYWYRQSLGQGLEFLIYFQGNSAPDKSGLPSDRFSAERTGGSVSTLTIQRTQQEDSAVYLCASSFSGLSGEQYFGPGTRLTVT.

In the case of this clonotype: A much larger clonotype is one base distant, so this may be a read error. The CDR3 region has the DNA TGTGCCAGCAGCCCCGGGACTCCCTATGACTACACCTTC. Its translation is CASSPGTPYDYTF. V is TRBV12-3 or TRBV12-4 and J is TRBJ1-2, with a weak D call TRBD1 (5 bases). The CDR3 is 13 residues long.

The chain joins TRBV11-2 to TRBJ2-1; TRBD2 agrees at 8 bases. This CDR3 contains 16 residues. Germline lookup yields CDR1 SGHAT and CDR2 FQNNGV. Trimming cost V 2 bases and J 9 bases; bases outside gene matches: 12. This chain's CDR3 is CASSLIRLSGGGEQFF. The CDR3 region has the DNA TGTGCCAGCAGCTTAATTCGCTTAAGCGGGGGTGGTGAGCAGTTCTTC. The variable domain in full, with the rest retrieved from reference TRBV11-2 and TRBJ2-1, is EAGVAQSPRYKIIEKRQSVAFWCNPISGHATLYWYQQILGQGPKLLIQFQNNGVVDDSQLPKDRFSAERLKGVDSTLKIQPAKLEDSAVYLCASSLIRLSGGGEQFFGPGTRLTVL.

The CDR3 bases are TGCGCCAGCAGTGAGTCGGGAGGGTGGAACACTGAAGCTTTCTTT. It translates to CASSESGGWNTEAFF. This chain connects TRBV10-2 to TRBJ1-1; D is uncertain. V dropped 0 bases and J dropped 1 base, with 9 bases sitting between them. The CDR3 is made up of 15 amino acids. CDR1 and CDR2 (germline): WSHSY, SAAADI.